The following is a T cell receptor (beta chain) sequence with its context. This specimen belongs to a study of T cell repertoires in aging, cancer and after chemotherapy. Study overall: Donors were grouped into six age bands spanning 30 or younger through 70 or older.

Amplification of TCR beta used genomic DNA extracted from peripheral blood. The CDR3 sequence is 11 residues long. V gave up 9 bases and J gave up 4 bases, with 8 bases separating them. Looked up from germline, CDR1 is WNHNN and CDR2 is SYGVQD (reference sequence). Multiplex touch-down PCR with TRB-A/B primers amplified rearranged V-D-J TRB sequences. TCRdb re-called the multiplex PCR reads through MiXCR, storing one row per CDR3 protein. The repertoire holds roughly 6,200 distinct CDR3 sequences, with around 30% as singletons. Specimen: blood. The chain has TRBV10-1 and TRBJ2-3, with D possibly TRBD1 on 5 matching bases. The sequence was collected from a human donor with a blood cancer. The CDR3 sequence is CASIRADTQYF. In DNA form, the CDR3 reads TGCGCCAGTATCAGGGCAGATACGCAGTATTTT.